The 23 T cell receptor beta chains below come from one sample, sequenced in a study of OX40 agonist ivuxolimab in advanced cancers. The data were produced by immunoSEQ multiplex PCR, yet TCRdb's version contains in-frame clones alone and is incomplete. The table lists tens of thousands of clones, 92% of them singletons, with less than 9.5% in the top ten. Here the sequenced sample was CD4+ or CD8+ T cells sorted from blood, taken in a trial of the OX40 agonist ivuxolimab. These TCRs come from an adult with an advanced solid tumor such as melanoma, head and neck, liver or kidney cancer.

This sequence joins TRBV27 and TRBJ2-1; 7 nucleotides match TRBD1. This CDR3 region has 13 residues. After removal of 6 bases from V and 5 bases from J, the junction contained 4 bases not matched to a gene. Germline V CDR1 and CDR2: MNHEY, SMNVEV (reference sequence). The CDR3 protein is CASRRTGNNEQFF. The DNA of the CDR3 is TGTGCCAGCAGGCGGACAGGAAACAATGAGCAGTTCTTC.

V usage is TRBV7-9 and J usage is TRBJ2-7; tentative D call: TRBD1 (6 bases). CDR1 and CDR2 from the germline V gene are SEHNR and FQNEAQ (reference sequence). Deletions cut 1 base from V and 1 base from J, with 14 bases between. This CDR3 region has 16 residues. CDR3 coding DNA: TGTGCCAGCAGCTTAGGAGGGATCCAGGGGTCCTACGAGCAGTACGTC. Translation gives CASSLGGIQGSYEQYV.

V and J are TRBV7-8 and TRBJ1-3; D gene uncertain. V was trimmed by 2 bases and J by 0 bases, leaving 8 bases between them. The CDR3 loop spans 15 amino acids. Germline loops: CDR1 SGHVS, CDR2 FQNEAQ. The CDR3: CASSLPGSSGNTIYF. CDR3 in DNA: TGTGCCAGCAGCTTACCGGGGAGCTCTGGAAACACCATATATTTT.

The chain links TRBV13 to TRBJ2-7; the D gene is possibly TRBD2 (5 bases). Deletions cut 4 bases from V and 6 bases from J, with 10 bases between. Germline CDR1 reads PRHDT; CDR2 reads FYEKMQ (reference sequence). CDR3 length equals 12 residues. The DNA for the CDR3 is TGTGCCAGCAGCTGGTCTGCGGGCGAGCAGTACTTC. Translation gives CASSWSAGEQYF.

The rearrangement uses TRBV10-3 and TRBJ2-5; 14 nucleotides match TRBD2. The CDR3 is 18 amino acids. CDR1 is ENHRY and CDR2 is SYGVKD in the germline V gene. With V trimmed by 5 bases and J by 4 bases, 12 bases remained unmatched. CDR3 residues: CAISRLGTSGSGGETQYF. CDR3 DNA: TGTGCCATCAGTAGGCTCGGGACTAGCGGGAGTGGGGGAGAGACCCAGTACTTC.

The chain is built from TRBV5-1 and TRBJ1-5; D not certain. Germline CDR1 reads SGHRS; CDR2 reads YFSETQ. This CDR3 has 14 residues. Trimming cost V 4 bases and J 3 bases, with 11 bases left between them. The CDR3 coding sequence is TGCGCCAGCAGCCCGGACCGATTCAATCAGCCCCAGCATTTT. Protein sequence: CASSPDRFNQPQHF.

The chain has TRBV5-3 and TRBJ2-7; possible D gene TRBD1, 6 bases. Being an ORF, TRBV5-3 has a function that is uncertain. The CDR3 spans 12 residues. Trimming cost V 8 bases and J 4 bases, with 13 bases left between them. CDR3 residues: CASSEGDYEQYF. DNA of the CDR3: TGTGCCAGCTCTGAGGGGGATTACGAGCAGTACTTC.

The chain uses TRBV28 and TRBJ1-5; no clear D. The V end was cut by 5 bases, the J end by 5 bases, with 13 bases between. This CDR3 contains 14 residues. Germline CDR1 and CDR2: MDHEN and SYDVKM. CDR3 nucleotide sequence: TGTGCCAGCAGTCCCATCTGGGGATATCAGCCCCAGCATTTT. This translates into CASSPIWGYQPQHF.

This chain connects TRBV9 to TRBJ2-1; D is perhaps TRBD1 or TRBD2 (5 bases each). The CDR3 is 15 residues long. CDR1 is SGDLS and CDR2 is YYNGEE in the germline V gene. Trimming removed 4 bases at V and 2 bases at J, with 13 bases between. The CDR3 region has the DNA TGTGCCAGCAGCCTCCGGGACGCCCCCTACAATGAGCAGTTCTTC. It is translated as CASSLRDAPYNEQFF. Combining the CDR3 with reference TRBV9 and TRBJ2-1 gives the whole variable domain DSGVTQTPKHLITATGQRVTLRCSPRSGDLSVYWYQQSLDQGLQFLIQYYNGEERAKGNILERFSAQQFPDLHSELNLSSLELGDSALYFCASSLRDAPYNEQFFGPGTRLTVL.

The chain uses TRBV7-2 and TRBJ2-2; D is perhaps TRBD2 (6 bases). This CDR3 has 18 residues. Trimming took 1 base from V and 1 from J, leaving 16 bases between them. In germline, CDR1 is SGHTA, CDR2 FQGNSA. This CDR3 is CASSLVSVLRGNTGELFF. The CDR3 DNA sequence: TGTGCCAGCAGCTTAGTATCAGTTTTGCGGGGGAACACCGGGGAGCTGTTTTTT.

The rearrangement joins TRBV9 to TRBJ1-6; D is ambiguous. V lost 4 bases to trimming and J lost 6 bases, with 17 bases between them. CDR1 SGDLS and CDR2 YYNGEE come from the germline V gene. The length of the CDR3 is 16 residues. CDR3 amino acids: CASSPRYAAGNSPLHF. As DNA, the CDR3 is TGTGCCAGCAGCCCACGGTACGCTGCGGGTAATTCACCCCTCCACTTT.

The chain links TRBV10-3 to TRBJ2-2, with a possible D match to TRBD1 (6 bases). V dropped 3 bases and J dropped 4 bases, with 9 bases sitting between them. CDR3 size: 14 residues. Germline V gene data show CDR1 as ENHRY and CDR2 as SYGVKD. The CDR3 DNA is TGTGCCATCAGTGATTTGGACAGCACCGGGGAGCTGTTTTTT. Protein: CAISDLDSTGELFF.

V is TRBV30 and J is TRBJ2-1; the D call may be TRBD1 or TRBD2 (7 bases each). Germline V lookup: CDR1 GTSNPN, CDR2 SVGIG (reference sequence). CDR3 length: 13 residues. Here the CDR3 reads CAENGEGANEQFF. DNA for the CDR3: TGTGCTGAGAACGGGGAGGGGGCCAATGAGCAGTTCTTC.

The V call is TRBV28, the J call TRBJ1-1, with D unresolved. Germline V gives CDR1 MDHEN, CDR2 SYDVKM. This CDR3 spans 13 amino acids. V lost 5 bases, J lost 1 base, and 8 bases lay in between. The CDR3 nucleotides are TGTGCCAGCAGTGATGCCTCGAACACTGAAGCTTTCTTT. This gives the protein CASSDASNTEAFF.

CDR3 nucleotide sequence: TGTGCCAGCAGCCCGCGTGGTAGCGGGAAAGAGACCCAGTACTTC. This translates into CASSPRGSGKETQYF. This chain connects TRBV9 to TRBJ2-5, with 8 bases that match TRBD2. Germline-derived CDR1 and CDR2 are SGDLS and YYNGEE. This CDR3 contains 15 residues. J was trimmed by 3 bases and V by 4 bases; bases with no gene match: 8.

This clone was counted a single time. The chain recombines TRBV7-2 with TRBJ2-2; TRBD2 agrees at 9 bases. Germline V gene data show CDR1 as SGHTA and CDR2 as FQGNSA. J was trimmed by 4 bases and V by 2 bases; bases with no gene match: 5. The CDR3 contains 16 residues. The CDR3 is CASSLTSGRSTGELFF. The CDR3 DNA follows: TGTGCCAGCAGCTTAACTAGCGGGCGATCCACCGGGGAGCTGTTTTTT.

This clone showed up just once. The same CDR3 can be traced to other DNA sequences in this sample. Here the CDR3 reads CAWSVGRGRGEPEAFF. DNA for the CDR3: TGTGCCTGGAGTGTTGGTCGGGGCAGGGGGGAACCAGAAGCTTTCTTT. The rearrangement links TRBV30 to TRBJ1-1, with 7 bases identical to TRBD1. Germline CDR1 GTSNPN, CDR2 SVGIG (reference sequence). The CDR3 is 16 amino acids. J was trimmed by 8 bases and V by 0 bases; bases with no gene match: 15.

The gene calls are TRBV9 and TRBJ2-2, with D possibly being TRBD2 (7 bases). The CDR3 covers 15 residues. The V gene's germline CDR1 is SGDLS and CDR2 YYNGEE. Trimming stripped 1 base from V and 7 bases from J, with 14 bases between. CDR3 loop: CASSVRQGRDGELFF. The CDR3 nucleotides are TGTGCCAGCAGCGTACGCCAGGGGAGGGACGGGGAGCTGTTTTTT.

The V and J genes are TRBV9 and TRBJ2-1; 8 bases are a match to TRBD2. Germline V gives CDR1 SGDLS, CDR2 YYNGEE. The CDR3 is made up of 15 amino acids. V was pared by 7 bases and J by 8 bases, with 14 bases of the junction left unmatched. The CDR3 loop is CASSPWGTGGYEQFF. In DNA form, the CDR3 reads TGTGCCAGCTCCCCGTGGGGGACGGGAGGGTATGAGCAGTTCTTC.

The table lists this clone with a count of one. The junction and the germline gene differ at one end; a read error may be behind it. The chain has TRBV6-6 and TRBJ2-7, with D uncertain. The CDR3 is 12 amino acids. Germline V gene sequence: CDR1 MNHNY, CDR2 SVGAGI (reference sequence). For the CDR3, the DNA is TGTGCCGGCAGCCGACCGCGGAACGAGCAGTACTTC. Its protein is CAGSRPRNEQYF.

V usage is TRBV19 and J usage is TRBJ2-3; 7 bases are a match to TRBD2. Trimming cost V 8 bases and J 0 bases; bases outside gene matches: 8. This CDR3 spans 15 amino acids. From germline, CDR1 is LNHDA and CDR2 SQIVND (reference sequence). CDR3 loop: CASSHGTTSTDTQYF. In DNA, the CDR3 is TGTGCCAGTTCGCACGGGACTACGAGCACAGATACGCAGTATTTT. Looking up the rest from reference TRBV19 and TRBJ2-3 gives the full variable domain: DGGITQSPKYLFRKEGQNVTLSCEQNLNHDAMYWYRQDPGQGLRLIYYSQIVNDFQKGDIAEGYSVSREKKESFPLTVTSAQKNPTAFYLCASSHGTTSTDTQYFGPGTRLTVL.

The chain recombines TRBV27 with TRBJ2-1; no firm D call. The V end lost 4 bases, the J end lost 9 bases, and 10 bases lay between the germline ends. CDR3 length: 12 residues. Germline CDR1 and CDR2: MNHEY and SMNVEV (reference sequence). CDR3 coding DNA: TGTGCCAGCAGTTCCGGTGCAATTGAGCAGTTCTTC. Its translation: CASSSGAIEQFF.

This chain links TRBV7-9 with TRBJ2-1; no definite D call. The CDR3 has 12 residues. Germline lookup yields CDR1 SEHNR and CDR2 FQNEAQ (reference sequence). The V gene lost 1 base and the J gene lost 8 bases, with 6 bases spanning the gap. This CDR3 reads CASSLGHDEQFF. CDR3 in DNA: TGTGCCAGCAGCTTAGGACACGATGAGCAGTTCTTC.